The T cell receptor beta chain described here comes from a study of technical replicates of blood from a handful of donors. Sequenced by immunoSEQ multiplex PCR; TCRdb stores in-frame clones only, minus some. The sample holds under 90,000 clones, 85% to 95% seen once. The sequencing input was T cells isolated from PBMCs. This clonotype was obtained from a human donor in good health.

DNA of the CDR3: TGTGCCAGTAGTCCAGGGTCCGGACCGACCTACGAGCAGTACTTC. It encodes CASSPGSGPTYEQYF. The genes are TRBV19 and TRBJ2-7, with D perhaps matching TRBD1 (5 bases). The CDR3 runs 15 residues. Germline assignment: CDR1 LNHDA and CDR2 SQIVND (reference sequence). Trimming stripped 5 bases from V and 2 bases from J, with 16 bases between.